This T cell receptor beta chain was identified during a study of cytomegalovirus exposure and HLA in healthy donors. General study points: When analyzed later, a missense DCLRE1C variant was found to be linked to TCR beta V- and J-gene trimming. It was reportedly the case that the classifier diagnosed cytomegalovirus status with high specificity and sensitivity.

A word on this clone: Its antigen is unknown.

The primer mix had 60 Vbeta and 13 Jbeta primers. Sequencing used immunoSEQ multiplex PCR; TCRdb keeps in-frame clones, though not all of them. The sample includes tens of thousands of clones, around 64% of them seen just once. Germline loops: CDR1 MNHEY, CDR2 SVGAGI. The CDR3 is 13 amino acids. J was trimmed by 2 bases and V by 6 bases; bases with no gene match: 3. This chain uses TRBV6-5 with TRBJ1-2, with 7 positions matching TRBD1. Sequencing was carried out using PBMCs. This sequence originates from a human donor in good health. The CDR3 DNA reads TGTGCCAGCAGACAGGGGCGGAACTATGGCTACACCTTC. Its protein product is CASRQGRNYGYTF.